This is a list of T cell receptor beta chains from one sample in a study of cytomegalovirus exposure and HLA in healthy donors. Sequenced by immunoSEQ multiplex PCR; TCRdb stores in-frame clones only, minus some. The sample holds approximately 150,000 clones, 70% to 90% seen once. Sequenced: PBMCs. All receptors come from a woman younger than 35 in good health and CMV-seropositive. The CDR3 runs from the conserved cysteine through the conserved F or W. Each record gives: V gene, J gene, D gene, clone size, CDR3 DNA, CDR3 protein. The D gene is left open where the match is weak. Rows give clone size only sometimes, using once, few, many, or a class for an expanded clone.

>TRBV18|TRBJ1-4|TRBD1|once
TGTGCCAGCTCACCAGGGACAGGGAAGAATGAAAAACTGTTTTTT
CASSPGTGKNEKLFF
>TRBV6-4|TRBJ2-7|-|-
TGTGCCAGCAGTGACGGGAGAGAGCAGTACTTC
CASSDGREQYF
>TRBV14|TRBJ2-1|-|-
TGTGCCAGCAGCCAATTAGGGCAGGGAAGGAATGAGCAGTTCTTC
CASSQLGQGRNEQFF
>TRBV29-1|TRBJ2-1|TRBD2|-
TGCAGCGTTGAGGGGGGAGGGCCGGACAATGAGCAGTTCTTC
CSVEGGGPDNEQFF
>TRBV28|TRBJ2-3|TRBD2|-
TGTGCCAGCAGTTTACCGGGACTAGCGGGAGATACGCAGTATTTT
CASSLPGLAGDTQYF
>TRBV7-9|TRBJ2-1|-|once
TGTGCCAGCAGCCCGGATACGACATATTACAATGAGCAGTTCTTC
CASSPDTTYYNEQFF
>TRBV2|TRBJ2-2|TRBD2|-
TGTGCCAGCGGGGAGGGAAGAGCGAACACCGGGGAGCTGTTTTTT
CASGEGRANTGELFF
>TRBV11-3|TRBJ2-7|TRBD1|-
TGTGCCAGCAAGACAGGGGGGGACCTGGAGCAGTACTTC
CASKTGGDLEQYF
>TRBV28|TRBJ2-1|TRBD2|-
TGTGCCAGCAGTTTGAGCGGGAGCTCCTACAATGAGCAGTTCTTC
CASSLSGSSYNEQFF
>TRBV9|TRBJ1-3|-|-
TGTGCCAGCAGCTGGACATTTGGAAACACCATATATTTT
CASSWTFGNTIYF
>TRBV7-9|TRBJ2-1|TRBD1|-
TGTGCCAGCGATGGACAGGGCCCCTACAATGAGCAGTTCTTC
CASDGQGPYNEQFF
>TRBV5-1|TRBJ1-1|TRBD1|-
TGCGCCAGCAGCAAATGGACAGGAGGGAGTACTGAAGCTTTCTTT
CASSKWTGGSTEAFF
>TRBV29-1|TRBJ2-1|TRBD2|-
TGCAGCGTGCCCCTAGCGGGAGGGCCGGGTGAGCAGTTCTTC
CSVPLAGGPGEQFF
>TRBV4-2|TRBJ1-5|TRBD1|-
TGTGCCAGCAGCCAAGGGGCAGGGGGCGATCAGCCCCAGCATTTT
CASSQGAGGDQPQHF
>TRBV25-1|TRBJ2-7|-|-
TGTGCCAGCAGTGAATTCAGCTCCTACGAGCAGTACTTC
CASSEFSSYEQYF
>TRBV10-3|TRBJ2-7|TRBD2|-
TGTGCCATCAGGGCTGGACTAGGAGAGCAGTACTTC
CAIRAGLGEQYF
>TRBV28|TRBJ2-7|TRBD1|-
TGTGCCAGCAGCCGCGCCGGGACAGAGTACGAGCAGTACTTC
CASSRAGTEYEQYF
>TRBV11-3|TRBJ1-1|TRBD1|-
TGTGCCAGCAGCACTCACACAGGGGGGAACACTGAAGCTTTCTTT
CASSTHTGGNTEAFF
>TRBV2|TRBJ2-7|-|-
TGTGCCAGCGATCCTGGACTTCCCTCCTACGAGCAGTACTTC
CASDPGLPSYEQYF
>TRBV14|TRBJ2-2|TRBD2|once
TGTGCCAGCAGCCCTACTAGCGGGAGATGGGTCGGGGAGCTGTTTTTT
CASSPTSGRWVGELFF
>TRBV13|TRBJ1-4|-|-
TGTGCCAGCAGTTATACACCAGGCCCTAATGAAAAACTGTTTTTT
CASSYTPGPNEKLFF
>TRBV30|TRBJ2-1|TRBD2|-
TGTGCCTGGGCGACTAGCGGTACCTACAATGAGCAGTTCTTC
CAWATSGTYNEQFF
>TRBV4-2|TRBJ2-2|-|-
TGTGCCAGCAGCGAGTCTTTGGGGGAGCTGTTTTTT
CASSESLGELFF
>TRBV2|TRBJ2-1|-|-
TGTGCCAGCAGTGGCCGATCGATGAGCTCCTACAATGAGCAGTTCTTC
CASSGRSMSSYNEQFF
>TRBV5-4|TRBJ2-7|TRBD2|once
TGTGCCAGCAGCGTTCCGGGACTAGCGGGAGTATACGAGCAGTACTTC
CASSVPGLAGVYEQYF
>TRBV9|TRBJ2-3|TRBD2|-
TGTGCCAGCAGCCGCCCTGGAGCGGGGCGCACAGATACGCAGTATTTT
CASSRPGAGRTDTQYF
>TRBV9|TRBJ1-1|-|-
TGTGCCAGCAGCCCAGGACAGAACACTGAAGCTTTCTTT
CASSPGQNTEAFF
>TRBV29-1|TRBJ2-2|-|-
TGCAGCGCACGCCCTCAAGGGGGAAGGGTTCCCGGGGAGCTGTTTTTT
CSARPQGGRVPGELFF
>TRBV29-1|TRBJ2-3|-|-
TGCAGCGTCCGTGACCGTTACAGGACAGATACGCAGTATTTT
CSVRDRYRTDTQYF
>TRBV2|TRBJ1-5|-|-
TGTGCCAGCAGTGAACTCCCAGGCAAGGGACTTCCCCAGCATTTT
CASSELPGKGLPQHF
>TRBV5-1|TRBJ2-3|TRBD2|-
TGCGCCAGCCGCCTAGCGGGAGTGAGTACAGATACGCAGTATTTT
CASRLAGVSTDTQYF
>TRBV6-6|TRBJ2-3|-|-
TGTGCCAGCAGTTACTACAATCCCCCCACAGATACGCAGTATTTT
CASSYYNPPTDTQYF
>TRBV5-6|TRBJ2-2|TRBD2|-
TGTGCCAGCAGCTTGGGACTAGCACTTAACACCGGGGAGCTGTTTTTT
CASSLGLALNTGELFF
>TRBV7-9|TRBJ2-7|-|-
TGTGCCAGCAGCTTAGCTCCGGGCTGGGGCCAGTACTTC
CASSLAPGWGQYF
>TRBV5-1|TRBJ2-7|-|once
TGCGCCAGCAGCTTGGGGACGGGACTCCTTTCCTACGAGCAGTACTTC
CASSLGTGLLSYEQYF
>TRBV30|TRBJ1-2|-|-
TGTGCCTGGACACAGGGAAGATGGGGCTACACCTTC
CAWTQGRWGYTF
>TRBV27|TRBJ1-1|TRBD1|once
TGTGCCAGCAGTTTATGGGGGACAGGGATTACTGAAGCTTTCTTT
CASSLWGTGITEAFF
>TRBV7-2|TRBJ1-1|TRBD1|-
TGTGCCAGCAGTTACAAAGGGGGCTTCACTGAAGCTTTCTTT
CASSYKGGFTEAFF
>TRBV6-5|TRBJ2-3|TRBD2|-
TGTGCCAGCAGTCCCTCGACAGCGGGAGCAGATACGCAGTATTTT
CASSPSTAGADTQYF
>TRBV19|TRBJ2-2|-|-
TGTGCCAGTAGTATAGCCCTAAACACCGGGGAGCTGTTTTTT
CASSIALNTGELFF
>TRBV11-3|TRBJ1-1|TRBD1|-
TGTGCCAGCAGCTTTATGACAGGGATTGAGGACACTGAAGCTTTCTTT
CASSFMTGIEDTEAFF
>TRBV19|TRBJ2-7|TRBD2|-
TGTGCCAGTAGTATTCGGGGGGGCGGGCGGTTGAGCTACGAGCAGTACTTC
CASSIRGGGRLSYEQYF
>TRBV6-5|TRBJ1-1|TRBD1|-
TGTGCCAGCAGTTACTCCCCGACAGGGATGAACACTGAAGCTTTCTTT
CASSYSPTGMNTEAFF
>TRBV11-3|TRBJ2-1|TRBD2|-
TGTGCCAGCAGCTTAGTCCTAGCGGATGAGCAGTTCTTC
CASSLVLADEQFF
>TRBV9|TRBJ2-1|TRBD1|-
TGTGCCAGCAGCCCCCCTGAGGGACAGGGATCCTACAATGAGCAGTTCTTC
CASSPPEGQGSYNEQFF
>TRBV6-5|TRBJ2-5|-|-
TGTGCCAGCAGGACCTCAGGGATGGAGACCCAGTACTTC
CASRTSGMETQYF
>TRBV5-4|TRBJ2-3|-|once
TGTGCCAGCAGCGCCGAAACTTCAGATACGCAGTATTTT
CASSAETSDTQYF
>TRBV5-1|TRBJ1-4|-|-
TGCGCCAGCAGCCCACAGGCCTCTAATGAAAAACTGTTTTTT
CASSPQASNEKLFF
>TRBV19|TRBJ2-1|-|-
TGTGCCAGTAGTATAGCGGGTTACAATGAGCAGTTCTTC
CASSIAGYNEQFF
>TRBV4-2|TRBJ2-6|-|-
TGTGCCAGCAGCCAAGCTCTCGGCTCTGGGGCCAACGTCCTGACTTTC
CASSQALGSGANVLTF
>TRBV7-9|TRBJ2-1|TRBD2|-
TGTGCCAGCAAGCGGGAGGGCAATGAGCAGTTCTTC
CASKREGNEQFF
>TRBV2|TRBJ2-5|-|-
TGTGCCAGCAGTGATATTCAAGAGACCCAGTACTTC
CASSDIQETQYF
>TRBV29-1|TRBJ2-1|TRBD2|-
TGCAGCGTTGAGATCGCGGGGGTGAACAATGAGCAGTTCTTC
CSVEIAGVNNEQFF
>TRBV7-5|TRBJ2-3|-|once
TGTGCCAGAAAGTCGGGGGGCGGCACGCAGTATTTT
CARKSGGGTQYF
>TRBV11-2|TRBJ2-3|-|-
TGTGCCAGCAGCACATTTAGCACAGATACGCAGTATTTT
CASSTFSTDTQYF